The 11 T cell receptor beta chains below all came from one sample that was sequenced in a study of a mutant IDH1 vaccine in newly diagnosed glioma. Produced via immunoSEQ multiplex PCR; TCRdb's table is partial and in-frame only. The sample contains about 59,000 clones, 75% to 95% of which appear only once. The time point here: baseline, week 1 (first vaccination visit). Sample treatment: pre-vaccination baseline after standard-of-care therapy. The sample consisted of PBMCs, taken from a glioma patient treated with radiotherapy, temozolomide or both. Receptor source: a man in his fifties or sixties with glioma.

The chain is built from TRBV6-1 and TRBJ2-7, with 10 nucleotides matching TRBD1. The CDR3 loop spans 15 amino acids. Trimming removed 4 bases from V and 2 bases from J; junction bases left unmatched: 5. Germline values: CDR1 MNHNS, CDR2 SASEGT. The CDR3 sequence is CASSAPGTGAYEQYF. The CDR3 nucleotides read TGTGCCAGCAGTGCCCCCGGGACAGGGGCCTACGAGCAGTACTTC.

The chain has TRBV10-3 and TRBJ2-5; TRBD1 matches 9 bases. Losses at the gene ends were 6 bases for V and 4 bases for J; bases not matched to a gene: 6. CDR3 length equals 14 residues. Per germline, CDR1 ENHRY and CDR2 SYGVKD. The CDR3 reads CAIRSDRGGETQYF. CDR3 coding DNA: TGTGCCATCAGGTCGGACAGGGGAGGAGAGACCCAGTACTTC.

The V call is TRBV6-1, the J call TRBJ1-1; the D gene is possibly TRBD1 (6 bases). The CDR3 spans 15 residues. The V gene's germline CDR1 is MNHNS and CDR2 SASEGT. Trimming removed 4 bases at V and 6 bases at J, with 18 bases between. The CDR3 protein is CASSGFVGGLAEAFF. The CDR3 DNA sequence: TGTGCCAGCAGTGGGTTTGTTGGGGGCTTAGCTGAAGCTTTCTTT.

This chain connects TRBV7-9 to TRBJ2-3; D call uncertain. V dropped 6 bases and J dropped 6 bases, with 16 bases sitting between them. The CDR3 has 14 amino acids. Germline assignment: CDR1 SEHNR and CDR2 FQNEAQ (reference sequence). Here the CDR3 reads CASRGSSAVDTQYF. DNA of the CDR3: TGTGCCAGCAGAGGGTCCAGTGCGGTGGATACGCAGTATTTT.

The V call is TRBV30, the J call TRBJ1-5, with 7 bases aligning to TRBD1. Unmatched junction bases numbered 10, after V lost 5 bases and J lost 3 bases. Germline values: CDR1 GTSNPN, CDR2 SVGIG (reference sequence). The CDR3 is 15 residues long. CDR3 loop: CAWAKQGSTNQPQHF. CDR3 sequence (DNA): TGTGCCTGGGCGAAACAGGGGTCGACCAATCAGCCCCAGCATTTT.

This sequence joins TRBV18 and TRBJ1-1, with 7 positions matching TRBD1. Trimming removed 3 bases from V and 5 bases from J; junction bases left unmatched: 6. Looked up from germline, CDR1 is KGHSH and CDR2 is LQKENI. This CDR3 is 14 amino acids long. CDR3 nucleotide sequence: TGTGCCAGCTCACCGGAAGCCAGGGGGACTGAAGCTTTCTTT. Residues: CASSPEARGTEAFF.

This chain connects TRBV18 to TRBJ1-4; D uncertain. CDR3 length equals 15 residues. The germline V and J ends were trimmed by 3 bases and 8 bases, with 16 bases remaining between them. CDR1 KGHSH and CDR2 LQKENI come from the germline V gene. The CDR3 DNA reads as TGTGCCAGCTCACCGCTTGACTCCTCGGGCGAAAAACTGTTTTTT. Amino acids: CASSPLDSSGEKLFF. Supplemented by reference TRBV18 and TRBJ1-4, the full variable domain reads NAGVMQNPRHLVRRRGQEARLRCSPMKGHSHVYWYRQLPEEGLKFMVYLQKENIIDESGMPKERFSAEFPKEGPSILRIQQVVRGDSAAYFCASSPLDSSGEKLFFGSGTQLSVL.

The V call is TRBV19, the J call TRBJ1-4; perhaps TRBD1 as D (5 bases). This CDR3 has 13 residues. Between the trimmed V and J ends, which lost 5 bases and 5 bases, there was a span of 9 bases. Per the germline V gene, CDR1 is LNHDA and CDR2 is SQIVND (reference sequence). CDR3 residues: CASSPGQNEKLFF. The CDR3 DNA reads as TGTGCCAGTAGTCCTGGACAAAATGAAAAACTGTTTTTT.

V usage is TRBV5-8 and J usage is TRBJ2-7, with D unclear. The germline CDR1 and CDR2 sequences are SGHTS and YDEGEE. The CDR3 is made up of 14 amino acids. V was clipped by 1 base and J by 3 bases, with 11 bases between them. The CDR3 DNA sequence: TGTGCCAGCAGCTTGAACCTGAACAACTACGAGCAGTACTTC. Its translation: CASSLNLNNYEQYF. Drawing the rest from reference TRBV5-8 and TRBJ2-7, the complete variable domain is EAGVTQSPTHLIKTRGQQATLRCSPISGHTSVYWYQQALGLGLQFLLWYDEGEERNRGNFPPRFSGRQFPNYSSELNVNALELEDSALYLCASSLNLNNYEQYFGPGTRLTVT.

The chain is built from TRBV18 and TRBJ2-5; 7 bases fit TRBD1. The CDR3 has 14 residues. Per the germline V gene, CDR1 is KGHSH and CDR2 is LQKENI. Unmatched junction bases numbered 0, after V lost 0 bases and J lost 2 bases. The CDR3 reads CASSPPGQQETQYF. For the CDR3, the DNA is TGTGCCAGCTCACCACCGGGACAGCAAGAGACCCAGTACTTC.

The V call is TRBV6-6, the J call TRBJ2-2; 7 bases align to TRBD2. CDR3 length: 13 amino acids. The germline gives CDR1 MNHNY, CDR2 SVGAGI (reference sequence). CDR3 sequence reads: CALGGSGDGELFF. Here the CDR3 DNA reads TGTGCTCTCGGGGGGAGTGGTGACGGGGAGCTGTTTTTT.